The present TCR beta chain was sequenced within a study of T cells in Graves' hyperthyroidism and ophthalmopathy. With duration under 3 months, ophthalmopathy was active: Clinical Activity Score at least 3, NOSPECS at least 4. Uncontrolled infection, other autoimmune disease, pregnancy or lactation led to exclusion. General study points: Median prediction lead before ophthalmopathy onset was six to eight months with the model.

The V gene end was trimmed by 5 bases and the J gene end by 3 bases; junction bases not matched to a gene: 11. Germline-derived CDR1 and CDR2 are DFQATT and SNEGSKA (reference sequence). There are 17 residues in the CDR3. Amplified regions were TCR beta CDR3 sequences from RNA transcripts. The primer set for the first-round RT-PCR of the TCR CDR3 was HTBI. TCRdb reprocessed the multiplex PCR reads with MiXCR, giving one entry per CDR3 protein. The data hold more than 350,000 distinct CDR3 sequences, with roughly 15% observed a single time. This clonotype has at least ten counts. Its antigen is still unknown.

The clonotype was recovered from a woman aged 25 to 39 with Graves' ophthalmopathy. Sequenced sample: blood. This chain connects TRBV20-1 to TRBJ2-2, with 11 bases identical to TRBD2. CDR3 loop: CSAYSNIAGGDTGELFF. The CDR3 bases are TGCAGTGCTTACTCAAACATAGCGGGGGGGGACACCGGGGAGCTGTTTTTT.